The 26 T cell receptor beta chains given below trace back to one sample, sequenced in a study of post-analysis software for immune sequencing data. Study-level results: The study found TRBV5-6, TRBV5-1 and TRBV20-1 among four to six TRBV segments more frequent in patients than controls.

For these receptors, no antigen is known. cDNA libraries of TCR beta carried unique molecular identifiers. TCRdb passed the PCR reads through MiXCR, listing each CDR3 protein once. Of approximately 350,000 distinct CDR3 sequences in the sample, approximately 33% were seen once. The sequenced material came from blood. These receptor sequences come from a girl between 10 and 17 years old with multiple sclerosis.

The gene calls are TRBV12-3 or TRBV12-4 and TRBJ2-6, with D perhaps given as TRBD1 or TRBD2 (6 bases each). The V gene lost 6 bases and the J gene lost 2 bases, with 14 bases spanning the gap. The length of the CDR3 is 16 residues. CDR3 residues: CASSKGEVAGANVLTF. CDR3 in DNA: TGTGCCAGCAGCAAGGGGGAGGTAGCTGGGGCCAACGTCCTGACTTTC.

This clonotype has only a few counts. The gene calls are TRBV24-1 and TRBJ2-7, with D uncertain. Germline loops: CDR1 KGHDR, CDR2 SFDVKD. The V gene lost 3 bases and the J gene lost 3 bases, with 5 bases spanning the gap. The CDR3 runs 12 residues. The CDR3 DNA reads as TGTGCCACCAGTGATAACAGCTACGAGCAGTACTTC. This codes for CATSDNSYEQYF.

The rearrangement joins TRBV7-9 to TRBJ2-1; D remains ambiguous. Looked up from germline, CDR1 is SEHNR and CDR2 is FQNEAQ (reference sequence). CDR3 length: 12 residues. Trimming cost V 2 bases and J 6 bases, with 5 bases left between them. The CDR3 nucleotides are TGTGCCAGCAGCTTATATAGCAATGAGCAGTTCTTC. This sequence encodes CASSLYSNEQFF.

This clonotype was seen a handful of times. The chain links TRBV10-3 to TRBJ2-5; 10 nucleotides line up with TRBD2. The CDR3 runs to 15 residues. J lost 3 bases, V lost 4 bases, and 5 bases had no gene match. CDR1 is ENHRY and CDR2 is SYGVKD in the germline V gene. The CDR3: CAISGSGGSEETQYF. CDR3 nucleotides: TGTGCCATCAGTGGTAGCGGGGGGTCGGAAGAGACCCAGTACTTC.

This clonotype was counted a few times. The J gene is TRBJ1-2, the V gene TRBV12-3 or TRBV12-4, with D possibly matching TRBD1 (5 bases). V was clipped by 4 bases and J by 5 bases, with 11 bases between them. This CDR3 comprises 13 residues. The CDR3 loop is CASSSGFRYGYTF. The CDR3 DNA follows: TGTGCCAGCAGTTCAGGGTTTCGGTATGGCTACACCTTC.

The chain employs TRBV7-9 and TRBJ2-1, with 12 nucleotides matching TRBD2. The CDR3 is 16 amino acids. With V trimmed by 5 bases and J by 6 bases, 8 bases remained unmatched. Germline-derived CDR1 and CDR2 are SEHNR and FQNEAQ (reference sequence). CDR3 amino acids: CASSTSWTSGVNEQFF. The CDR3 nucleotides read TGTGCCAGCAGCACCTCGTGGACTAGCGGGGTCAATGAGCAGTTCTTC.

The gene calls are TRBV6-2 or TRBV6-3 and TRBJ2-5; a weak D match, TRBD2 (5 bases). The CDR3 runs 17 residues. Trimming shortened V by 2 bases and J by 0 bases, and 16 bases separated the two germline ends. CDR1 and CDR2 from the germline V gene are MNHEY and SVGEGT. Here the CDR3 DNA reads TGTGCCAGCAGTTACACCCCTGGACTCCCGTACCAAGAGACCCAGTACTTC. Translating it yields CASSYTPGLPYQETQYF.

The chain has TRBV7-9 and TRBJ2-2, with D unclear. V was shortened by 4 bases and J by 4 bases, with 13 bases between the two germline ends. The CDR3 extends over 15 amino acids. Per germline, CDR1 SEHNR and CDR2 FQNEAQ (reference sequence). CDR3 residues: CASSSMARTTGELFF. The CDR3 coding sequence is TGTGCCAGCAGCTCCATGGCCCGTACCACCGGGGAGCTGTTTTTT.

There are a few counts of this clonotype. V gene TRBV29-1 combines with J gene TRBJ2-7, with a possible D match to TRBD2 (6 bases). Germline CDR1 reads SQVTM; CDR2 reads ANQGSEA. Trimming removed 6 bases from V and 1 base from J, with 13 bases in between. The CDR3 length is 13 residues. The CDR3 bases are TGCAGCGTGGAGGGGTACGGGTCCTACGAGCAGTACTTC. Translating it yields CSVEGYGSYEQYF.

This clonotype appeared a few times. The CDR3 DNA reads as TGTGCCAGCAGTACAGGGGCGCTTTGGGGCACTGAAGCTTTCTTT. Translating it yields CASSTGALWGTEAFF. The V gene is TRBV6-5, the J gene TRBJ1-1, with 7 bases lining up with TRBD1. Germline trimming cut 5 bases from V and 4 bases from J; bases unmatched to any gene: 10. This CDR3 comprises 15 residues. CDR1 is MNHEY and CDR2 is SVGAGI in the germline V gene.

This clonotype was found a few times. The chain uses TRBV28 and TRBJ2-1; possible D gene TRBD1, 5 bases. The CDR3 totals 14 residues. V was cut by 3 bases and J by 6 bases, with 12 bases left in between. Germline V gene lookup returns CDR1 MDHEN and CDR2 SYDVKM. CDR3 DNA: TGTGCCAGCAGTTTCAAGGGGCCGGCCAATGAGCAGTTCTTC. It encodes CASSFKGPANEQFF.

This clonotype was picked up a small number of times. The rearrangement uses TRBV7-2 and TRBJ2-1; 12 nucleotides agree with TRBD2. Germline assignment: CDR1 SGHTA and CDR2 FQGNSA. Unmatched junction bases numbered 8, after V lost 4 bases and J lost 10 bases. This CDR3 has 15 residues. The CDR3: CASSSTSGGHVEQFF. CDR3 DNA sequence: TGTGCCAGCAGCTCGACTAGCGGGGGCCACGTGGAGCAGTTCTTC.

CDR3 loop: CASSQDLTYNEQFF. CDR3 nucleotide sequence: TGCGCCAGCAGCCAAGATCTAACCTACAATGAGCAGTTCTTC. This chain links TRBV4-1 with TRBJ2-1; D ambiguous. Looked up from germline, CDR1 is MGHRA and CDR2 is YSYEKL. The CDR3 runs 14 residues. Between the trimmed V and J ends, which lost 0 bases and 2 bases, there was a span of 5 bases.

This clonotype was observed a handful of times. V is TRBV29-1 and J is TRBJ2-1; 7 bases are shared with TRBD1. The CDR3 contains 14 residues. The germline gives CDR1 SQVTM, CDR2 ANQGSEA. V lost 7 bases and J lost 3; bases outside the gene matches: 9. CDR3 sequence (DNA): TGCAGCGCCGAGGACAGGAAACTCTACAATGAGCAGTTCTTC. Residues: CSAEDRKLYNEQFF.

This chain links TRBV12-3 or TRBV12-4 with TRBJ2-7; D is unresolved. The CDR3 has 13 amino acids. With 4 bases removed from V and 6 bases from J, the gap between germline ends came to 13 bases. CDR3 region: CASSSSDLGEQYF. CDR3 DNA: TGTGCCAGCAGTTCGAGCGACCTCGGCGAGCAGTACTTC.

The J gene is TRBJ2-5, the V gene TRBV5-6; D not resolved. This CDR3 contains 13 residues. Germline V gene sequence: CDR1 SGHDT, CDR2 YYEEEE. Trimming removed 2 bases at V and 4 bases at J, with 9 bases between. Written as DNA, the CDR3 is TGTGCCAGCAGCTTCGCCAGCAGAGAGACCCAGTACTTC. This sequence encodes CASSFASRETQYF.

This clonotype was seen once. This chain joins TRBV29-1 and TRBJ2-3; 8 bases map to TRBD2. CDR3 length: 17 residues. Germline CDR1 and CDR2: SQVTM and ANQGSEA. With 3 bases clipped from V and 2 bases from J, the junction kept 13 bases outside the gene matches. The CDR3 region has the DNA TGCAGCGTTGAGGGGGGCGCGGGGGGATACCTCACAGATACGCAGTATTTT. This codes for CSVEGGAGGYLTDTQYF.

The rearrangement joins TRBV20-1 to TRBJ2-7, with 7 bases matching TRBD2. V was clipped by 2 bases and J by 5 bases; unmatched bases: 12. Germline V gene data show CDR1 as DFQATT and CDR2 as SNEGSKA (reference sequence). The CDR3 is made up of 15 amino acids. CDR3 loop: CSARLSGLTPNEQYF. The CDR3 DNA follows: TGCAGTGCTAGACTTAGCGGGCTAACACCCAACGAGCAGTACTTC.

This clonotype was counted only a few times. The chain joins TRBV11-1 to TRBJ2-1; weak D call: TRBD1 (6 bases). The CDR3 sequence is 12 residues long. Between the trimmed V and J ends, which lost 5 bases and 6 bases, there was a span of 8 bases. Germline CDR1 reads SGHAT; CDR2 reads FQDESV (reference sequence). As DNA, the CDR3 is TGTGCCAGCAGCCCGGACAGCAATGAGCAGTTCTTC. It yields the protein CASSPDSNEQFF. Looking up the rest from reference TRBV11-1 and TRBJ2-1 gives the full variable domain: EAEVAQSPRYKITEKSQAVAFWCDPISGHATLYWYRQILGQGPELLVQFQDESVVDDSQLPKDRFSAERLKGVDSTLKIQPAELGDSAMYLCASSPDSNEQFFGPGTRLTVL.

The chain is built from TRBV7-2 and TRBJ2-3; maybe TRBD2 (7 bases). This CDR3 has 15 residues. Germline CDR1 SGHTA, CDR2 FQGNSA. Trimming pared 5 bases from V and 4 bases from J, leaving 16 bases between. CDR3 bases: TGTGCCAGCAGCAAGGGGGGGATAGGCGCAGATACGCAGTATTTT. Translated: CASSKGGIGADTQYF.

V usage is TRBV7-3 and J usage is TRBJ2-6; D remains ambiguous. With 4 bases removed from V and 0 bases from J, the gap between germline ends came to 7 bases. The CDR3 is 15 residues long. Germline V lookup: CDR1 SGHTA, CDR2 FQGTGA. The CDR3 coding sequence is TGTGCCAGCAGCTCCTGGGGCTCTGGGGCCAACGTCCTGACTTTC. Amino acid sequence: CASSSWGSGANVLTF.

The rearrangement uses TRBV2 and TRBJ2-4; TRBD1 aligns across 12 bases. V dropped 6 bases and J dropped 7; count of bases not matched to a gene: 19. The CDR3 is 19 amino acids. From germline, CDR1 is SNHLY and CDR2 FYNNEI. CDR3 sequence reads: CASSLRVKRDRGLGNIQYF. The CDR3 DNA is TGTGCCAGCAGCCTGAGAGTAAAACGGGACAGGGGGCTTGGGAACATTCAGTACTTC.

The chain couples TRBV9 to TRBJ2-1; 7 positions match TRBD1. The germline gives CDR1 SGDLS, CDR2 YYNGEE. Germline trimming cut 3 bases from V and 8 bases from J; bases unmatched to any gene: 11. The CDR3 consists of 15 residues. This CDR3 is CASSATGTVVDEQFF. The CDR3 DNA reads TGTGCCAGCAGCGCCACCGGGACAGTGGTCGATGAGCAGTTCTTC.

The rearrangement joins TRBV20-1 to TRBJ2-7; no clear D gene. The J call may be mistaken, given a closer DNA end match to TRBJ2-5. Germline CDR1 DFQATT, CDR2 SNEGSKA (reference sequence). The CDR3 totals 15 residues. The CDR3 is CSVLATGWYDETQYF. As DNA, the CDR3 is TGCAGTGTATTAGCAACGGGCTGGTATGACGAGACCCAGTACTTC.

V is TRBV12-3 or TRBV12-4 and J is TRBJ1-1; no firm D call. This CDR3 is built from 15 residues. With 7 bases removed from V and 5 bases from J, the gap between germline ends came to 20 bases. The chain's CDR3 is CASKTVFPARTEAFF. In DNA form, the CDR3 reads TGTGCCAGCAAGACCGTTTTCCCGGCGAGGACTGAAGCTTTCTTT.

The chain is built from TRBV29-1 and TRBJ2-7; a weak D match, TRBD1 (5 bases). Per the germline V gene, CDR1 is SQVTM and CDR2 is ANQGSEA. Trimming pared 3 bases from V and 7 bases from J, leaving 10 bases between. The CDR3 runs 11 residues. This CDR3 reads CSVDRVGEQYF. CDR3 DNA: TGCAGCGTTGACAGGGTGGGAGAGCAGTACTTC.